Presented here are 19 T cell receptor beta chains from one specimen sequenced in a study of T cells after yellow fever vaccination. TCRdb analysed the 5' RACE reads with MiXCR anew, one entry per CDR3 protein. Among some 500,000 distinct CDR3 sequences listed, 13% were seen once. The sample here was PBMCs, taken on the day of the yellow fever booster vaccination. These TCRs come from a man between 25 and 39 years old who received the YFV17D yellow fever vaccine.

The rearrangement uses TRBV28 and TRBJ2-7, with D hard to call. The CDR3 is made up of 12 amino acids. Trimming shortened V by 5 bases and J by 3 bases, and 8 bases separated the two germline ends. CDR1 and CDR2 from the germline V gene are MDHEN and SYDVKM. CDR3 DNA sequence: TGTGCCAGCAGTGGAAATATCTACGAGCAGTACTTC. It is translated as CASSGNIYEQYF.

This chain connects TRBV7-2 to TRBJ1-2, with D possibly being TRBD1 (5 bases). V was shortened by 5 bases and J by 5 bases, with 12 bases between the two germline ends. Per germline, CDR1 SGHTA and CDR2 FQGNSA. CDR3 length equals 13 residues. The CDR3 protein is CASSPNQGYGYTF. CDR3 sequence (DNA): TGTGCCAGCAGCCCCAATCAGGGATATGGCTACACCTTC.

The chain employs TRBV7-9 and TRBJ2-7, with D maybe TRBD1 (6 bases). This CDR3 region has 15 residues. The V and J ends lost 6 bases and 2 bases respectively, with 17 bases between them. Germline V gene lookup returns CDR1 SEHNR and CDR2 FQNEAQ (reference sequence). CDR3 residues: CASSSGGHLPYEQYF. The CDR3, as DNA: TGTGCCAGCAGTTCTGGGGGACACCTCCCCTACGAGCAGTACTTC. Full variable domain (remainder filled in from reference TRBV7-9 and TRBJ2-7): DTGVSQNPRHKITKRGQNVTFRCDPISEHNRLYWYRQTLGQGPEFLTYFQNEAQLEKSRLLSDRFSAERPKGSFSTLEIQRTEQGDSAMYLCASSSGGHLPYEQYFGPGTRLTVT.

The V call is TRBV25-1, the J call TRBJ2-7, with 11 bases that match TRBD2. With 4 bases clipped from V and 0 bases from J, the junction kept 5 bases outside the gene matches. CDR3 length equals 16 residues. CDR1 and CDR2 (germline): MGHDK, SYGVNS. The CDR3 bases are TGTGCCAGCAGTGCAACTAGCGGGAGTGGCTCCTACGAGCAGTACTTC. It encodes CASSATSGSGSYEQYF.

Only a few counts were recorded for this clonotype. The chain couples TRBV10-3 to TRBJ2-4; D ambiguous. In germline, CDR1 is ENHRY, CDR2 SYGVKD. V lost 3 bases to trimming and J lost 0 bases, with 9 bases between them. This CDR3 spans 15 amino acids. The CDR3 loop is CAISDGLLAKNIQYF. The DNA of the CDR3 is TGTGCCATCAGTGACGGGTTATTAGCCAAAAACATTCAGTACTTC.

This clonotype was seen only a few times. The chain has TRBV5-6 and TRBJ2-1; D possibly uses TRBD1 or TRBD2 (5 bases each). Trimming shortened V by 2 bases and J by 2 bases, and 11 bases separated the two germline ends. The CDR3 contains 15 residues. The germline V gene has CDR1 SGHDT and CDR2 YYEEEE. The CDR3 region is CASSFGGAAYNEQFF. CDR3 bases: TGTGCCAGCAGCTTTGGGGGAGCAGCCTACAATGAGCAGTTCTTC.

CDR3 sequence (DNA): TGCGCCAGCAGTCCCACTCCGGGACAGCCCAACGAGCAGTACTTC. Translation gives CASSPTPGQPNEQYF. The chain has TRBV5-1 and TRBJ2-7; 7 bases match TRBD1. V lost 5 bases, J lost 5 bases, and 13 bases stayed unmatched. From germline, CDR1 is SGHRS and CDR2 YFSETQ. The CDR3 contains 15 residues.

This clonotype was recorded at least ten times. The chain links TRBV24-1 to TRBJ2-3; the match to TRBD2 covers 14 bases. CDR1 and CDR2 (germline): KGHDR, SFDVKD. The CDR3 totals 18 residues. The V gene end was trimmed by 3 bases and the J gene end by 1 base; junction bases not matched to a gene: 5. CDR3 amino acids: CATSDMRGLAGGTDTQYF. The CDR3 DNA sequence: TGTGCCACCAGTGATATGAGGGGACTAGCGGGAGGCACAGATACGCAGTATTTT.

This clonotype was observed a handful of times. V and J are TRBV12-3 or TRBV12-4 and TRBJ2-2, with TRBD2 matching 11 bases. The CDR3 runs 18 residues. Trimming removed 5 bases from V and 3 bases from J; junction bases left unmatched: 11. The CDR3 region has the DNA TGTGCCAGCAGTCCATACATCCCGGGACTAGCGGACACCGGGGAGCTGTTTTTT. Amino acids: CASSPYIPGLADTGELFF.

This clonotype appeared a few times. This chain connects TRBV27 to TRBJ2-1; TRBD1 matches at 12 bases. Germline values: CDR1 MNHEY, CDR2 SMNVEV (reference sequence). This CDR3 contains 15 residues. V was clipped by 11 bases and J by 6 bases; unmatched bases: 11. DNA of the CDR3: TGTGCCGCGCGACGGGGGACAGGGGGCCTCAATGAGCAGTTCTTC. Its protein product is CAARRGTGGLNEQFF.

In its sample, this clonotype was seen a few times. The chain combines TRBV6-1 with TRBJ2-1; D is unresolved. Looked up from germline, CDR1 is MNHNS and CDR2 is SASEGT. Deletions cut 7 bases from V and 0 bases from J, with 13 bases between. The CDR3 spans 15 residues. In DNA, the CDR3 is TGTGCCAGCACCTTCATCGGTAGCTCCTACAATGAGCAGTTCTTC. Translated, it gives CASTFIGSSYNEQFF.

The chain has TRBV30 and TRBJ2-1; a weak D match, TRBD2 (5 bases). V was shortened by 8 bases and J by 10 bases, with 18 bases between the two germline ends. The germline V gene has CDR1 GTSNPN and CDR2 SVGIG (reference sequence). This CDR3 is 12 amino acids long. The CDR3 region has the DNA TGTGCCCTGGAGTATGGGAGCGGCGAGCAGTTCTTC. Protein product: CALEYGSGEQFF.

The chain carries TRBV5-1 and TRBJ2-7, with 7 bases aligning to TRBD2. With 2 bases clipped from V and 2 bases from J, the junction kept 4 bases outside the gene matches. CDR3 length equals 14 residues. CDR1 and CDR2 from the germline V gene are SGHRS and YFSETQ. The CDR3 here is CASSLLARTYEQYF. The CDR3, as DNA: TGCGCCAGCAGCTTACTAGCGAGAACCTACGAGCAGTACTTC.

The CDR3 DNA reads TGTGCCAGCAGCTTAGGAGTAGCGGGAGGGCCCCATGAGCAGTTCTTC. It encodes CASSLGVAGGPHEQFF. The rearrangement joins TRBV7-9 to TRBJ2-1; 11 bases agree with TRBD2. Germline CDR1 SEHNR, CDR2 FQNEAQ (reference sequence). V lost 1 base to trimming and J lost 8 bases; unmatched junction nucleotides: 7. The CDR3 consists of 16 residues.

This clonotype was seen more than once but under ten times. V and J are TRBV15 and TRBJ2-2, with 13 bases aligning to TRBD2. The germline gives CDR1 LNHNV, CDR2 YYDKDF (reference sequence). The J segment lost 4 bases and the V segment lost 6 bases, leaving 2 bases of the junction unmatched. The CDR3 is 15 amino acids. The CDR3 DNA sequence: TGTGCCACCAGTACTAGCGGGAGGGCCACCGGGGAGCTGTTTTTT. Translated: CATSTSGRATGELFF.

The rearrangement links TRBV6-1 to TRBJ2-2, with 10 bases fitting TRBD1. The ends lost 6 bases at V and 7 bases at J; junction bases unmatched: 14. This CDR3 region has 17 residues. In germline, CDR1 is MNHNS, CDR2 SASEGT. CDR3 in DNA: TGTGCCAGCAGGGACCGGGACAGGGGTATTGATGACGGGGAGCTGTTTTTT. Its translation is CASRDRDRGIDDGELFF.

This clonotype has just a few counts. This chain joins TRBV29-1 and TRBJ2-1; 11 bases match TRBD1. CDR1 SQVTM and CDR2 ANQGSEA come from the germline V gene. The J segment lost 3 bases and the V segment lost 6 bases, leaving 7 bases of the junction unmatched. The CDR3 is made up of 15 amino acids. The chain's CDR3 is CSVTRGTGGYNEQFF. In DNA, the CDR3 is TGCAGCGTGACCCGGGGGACAGGGGGCTACAATGAGCAGTTCTTC.

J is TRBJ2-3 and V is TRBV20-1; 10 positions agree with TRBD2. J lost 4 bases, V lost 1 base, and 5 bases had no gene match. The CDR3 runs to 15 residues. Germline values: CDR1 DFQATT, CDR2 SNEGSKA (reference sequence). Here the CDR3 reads CSARVLAGDADTQYF. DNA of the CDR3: TGCAGTGCTAGAGTCCTAGCGGGAGATGCAGATACGCAGTATTTT.

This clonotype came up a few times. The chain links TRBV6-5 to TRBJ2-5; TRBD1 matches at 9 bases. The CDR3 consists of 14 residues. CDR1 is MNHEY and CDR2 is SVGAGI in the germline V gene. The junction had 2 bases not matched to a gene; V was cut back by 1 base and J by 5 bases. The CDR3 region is CASSYFGQGETQYF. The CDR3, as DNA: TGTGCCAGCAGTTACTTCGGACAGGGGGAGACCCAGTACTTC.